These 10 T cell receptor beta chains came from one sample sequenced in a study of shared clonotypes between healthy human individuals. Repertoires were generated with immunoSEQ multiplex PCR, while TCRdb's copy carries only in-frame clones and drops some. This table holds nearly 2 million clones, just under 95% found once. Naive CD8 cells were CD45RO-negative, positively selected for CCR7, excluding terminally differentiated effector memory CD45RA+ cells. Input material: naive CD8+ T cells sorted from blood. These receptors were collected from a man aged 18 to 30 in good health.

The V call is TRBV4-1, the J call TRBJ1-1, with 7 bases matching TRBD1. Trimming cost V 5 bases and J 0 bases; bases outside gene matches: 6. CDR1 is MGHRA, CDR2 YSYEKL, per germline. This CDR3 region has 15 residues. For the CDR3, the DNA is TGCGCCAGCAGCTCGACAGGGTTAATGAACACTGAAGCTTTCTTT. This gives the protein CASSSTGLMNTEAFF.

This sequence joins TRBV4-1 and TRBJ2-7, with D tentatively TRBD2 (6 bases). The CDR3 covers 14 residues. Germline V gives CDR1 MGHRA, CDR2 YSYEKL. The germline V and J ends were trimmed by 2 bases and 3 bases, with 11 bases remaining between them. CDR3 DNA: TGCGCCAGCAGCCAACTTATGACTAGCTACGAGCAGTACTTC. Translating gives CASSQLMTSYEQYF.

The V gene is TRBV4-1, the J gene TRBJ2-7; D is unresolved. The CDR3 has 16 amino acids. V was clipped by 0 bases and J by 5 bases, with 17 bases between them. The germline V gene encodes CDR1 MGHRA and CDR2 YSYEKL. CDR3 loop: CASSQDKWSALNEQYF. DNA for the CDR3: TGCGCCAGCAGCCAAGATAAGTGGAGCGCTCTCAACGAGCAGTACTTC.

CDR3 nucleotide sequence: TGTGCCAGCAGTGCGCTAGCTACGAATGAGCAGTTCTTC. Its protein product is CASSALATNEQFF. J is TRBJ2-1 and V is TRBV2, with TRBD2 as a possible D gene (5 bases). The CDR3 runs 13 residues. The germline gives CDR1 SNHLY, CDR2 FYNNEI. V gave up 4 bases and J gave up 7 bases, with 11 bases separating them.

Regarding this clone: Other DNA variants within this sample encode the same CDR3. This chain connects TRBV5-6 to TRBJ2-7; D is tentatively TRBD1 or TRBD2 (6 bases each). The CDR3 is 16 residues long. The V gene's germline CDR1 is SGHDT and CDR2 YYEEEE. The ends were cut back, 4 bases at V and 0 bases at J, with 17 bases in the middle. CDR3 nucleotide sequence: TGTGCCAGCAGCCTGGGGGGACAATTGAGCTCCTACGAGCAGTACTTC. It yields the protein CASSLGGQLSSYEQYF.

The gene calls are TRBV5-4 and TRBJ2-3; D is unresolved. The germline V gene has CDR1 SGHNT and CDR2 YYREEE (reference sequence). V was pared by 2 bases and J by 6 bases, with 4 bases between. The CDR3 spans 11 residues. DNA for the CDR3: TGTGCCAGCAGCTTTGTGGATACGCAGTATTTT. Translating it yields CASSFVDTQYF. Complete variable domain (other parts from reference TRBV5-4 and TRBJ2-3): ETGVTQSPTHLIKTRGQQVTLRCSSQSGHNTVSWYQQALGQGPQFIFQYYREEENGRGNFPPRFSGLQFPNYSSELNVNALELDDSALYLCASSFVDTQYFGPGTRLTVL.

This clone has just a few counts. This chain joins TRBV6-1 and TRBJ1-6, with D perhaps TRBD1 (5 bases). The V end was cut by 2 bases, the J end by 5 bases, with 10 bases between. The CDR3 extends over 15 amino acids. Germline lookup yields CDR1 MNHNS and CDR2 SASEGT. CDR3 coding DNA: TGTGCCAGCAGTGAACCAGGGCTGGATAATTCACCCCTCCACTTT. The encoded protein is CASSEPGLDNSPLHF.

The V gene is TRBV6-6, the J gene TRBJ2-7; 13 positions match TRBD2. V dropped 4 bases and J dropped 1; count of bases not matched to a gene: 4. Germline loops: CDR1 MNHNY, CDR2 SVGAGI (reference sequence). The CDR3 is made up of 16 amino acids. CDR3 sequence: CASSLTSGGASYEQYF. In nucleotides, the CDR3 is TGTGCCAGCAGTTTAACTAGCGGGGGGGCATCCTACGAGCAGTACTTC.

The chain has TRBV19 and TRBJ2-7; 7 positions agree with TRBD2. The CDR3 runs to 18 residues. The trim removed 3 bases at V and 7 bases at J, leaving 21 bases unmatched. CDR1 LNHDA and CDR2 SQIVND come from the germline V gene (reference sequence). This CDR3 reads CASSIFLPGASGVSEQYF. The CDR3 region has the DNA TGTGCCAGTAGTATCTTCCTCCCCGGGGCTAGCGGAGTGTCGGAGCAGTACTTC.

V and J are TRBV28 and TRBJ1-1; TRBD1 aligns across 9 bases. The CDR3 contains 16 residues. The germline V gene has CDR1 MDHEN and CDR2 SYDVKM. V gave up 5 bases and J gave up 5 bases; unmatched junction bases: 12. The DNA for the CDR3 is TGTGCCAGCAGTCTCGACCTAACAGGGGGCTATACTGAAGCTTTCTTT. It translates to CASSLDLTGGYTEAFF.